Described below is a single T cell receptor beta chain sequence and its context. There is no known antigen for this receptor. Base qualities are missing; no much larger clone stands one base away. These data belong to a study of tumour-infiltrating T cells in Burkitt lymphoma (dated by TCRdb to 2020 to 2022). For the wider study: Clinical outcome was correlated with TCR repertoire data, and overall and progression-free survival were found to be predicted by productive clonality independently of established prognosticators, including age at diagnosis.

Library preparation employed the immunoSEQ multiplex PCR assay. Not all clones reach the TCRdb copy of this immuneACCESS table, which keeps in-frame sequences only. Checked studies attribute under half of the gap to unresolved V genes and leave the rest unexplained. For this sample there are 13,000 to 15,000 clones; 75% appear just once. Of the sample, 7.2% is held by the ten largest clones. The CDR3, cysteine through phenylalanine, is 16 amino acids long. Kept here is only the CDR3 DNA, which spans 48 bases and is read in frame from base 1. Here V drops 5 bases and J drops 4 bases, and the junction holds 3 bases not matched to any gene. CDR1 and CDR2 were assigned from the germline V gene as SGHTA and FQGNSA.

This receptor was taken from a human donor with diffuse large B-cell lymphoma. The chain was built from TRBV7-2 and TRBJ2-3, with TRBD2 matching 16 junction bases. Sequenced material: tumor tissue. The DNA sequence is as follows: TGTGCCAGCAGCCAGGGACTAGCGGGAGGGTCAGATACGCAGTATTTT. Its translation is CASSQGLAGGSDTQYF.